A selection of T cell receptor beta chains follows, all from one sample in a study of blood T cells in healthy people across ages. TCRdb fed the 5' RACE reads into MiXCR, producing one record per CDR3 protein. The table records about 800,000 distinct CDR3 sequences, around half of them present only once. Sequences were obtained from blood. The origin of the receptors is a man at least 80 years old in good health. CDR3s include the opening cysteine and the closing phenylalanine or tryptophan. The D gene is left open where the match is weak. Only some rows state a clone size, as once, few, many or a class for expanded clones.

D gene: -; CDR3 length: 12; J gene: TRBJ2-7; V gene: TRBV7-9; clone size: -; CDR3 DNA: TGTGCCAGCAGCATACAGGGTAACGAGCAGTACTTC; CDR3 protein: CASSIQGNEQYF
D gene: -; CDR3 length: 14; J gene: TRBJ2-1; V gene: TRBV20-1; clone size: -; CDR3 DNA: TGCAGTGCTGAAACTAGCAGCCCCTACAATGAGCAGTTCTTC; CDR3 protein: CSAETSSPYNEQFF
D gene: -; CDR3 length: 15; J gene: TRBJ2-1; V gene: TRBV6-5; clone size: -; CDR3 DNA: TGTGCCAGCAGTCAGAGTAGCGGACAGGCTCATGAGCAGTTCTTC; CDR3 protein: CASSQSSGQAHEQFF
D gene: -; CDR3 length: 16; J gene: TRBJ2-7; V gene: TRBV10-3; clone size: -; CDR3 DNA: TGTGCCATCAGTGAATCTTTGTTTGGTCCGTCGGGCGAGCAGTACTTC; CDR3 protein: CAISESLFGPSGEQYF
D gene: -; CDR3 length: 12; J gene: TRBJ1-5; V gene: TRBV12-3/TRBV12-4; clone size: once; CDR3 DNA: TGTGCCAGCAGCAAAGATGGACAGCCCCAGCATTTT; CDR3 protein: CASSKDGQPQHF
D gene: -; CDR3 length: 14; J gene: TRBJ1-5; V gene: TRBV21-1; clone size: many; CDR3 DNA: TGTGCCAGCAGCGGACGGACAGGGTGTCAGCCCCAGCATTTT; CDR3 protein: CASSGRTGCQPQHF
D gene: TRBD1; CDR3 length: 15; J gene: TRBJ2-5; V gene: TRBV10-3; clone size: -; CDR3 DNA: TGTGCCATCAGTGGAAGACAGGGAAGCCAAGAGACCCAGTACTTC; CDR3 protein: CAISGRQGSQETQYF
D gene: TRBD1; CDR3 length: 13; J gene: TRBJ2-7; V gene: TRBV15; clone size: -; CDR3 DNA: TGTGCCACCAGCGAGGGGGCCTCCTACGAGCAGTACTTC; CDR3 protein: CATSEGASYEQYF
D gene: TRBD2; CDR3 length: 15; J gene: TRBJ2-1; V gene: TRBV7-2; clone size: few; CDR3 DNA: TGTGCCAGCAGCTTTAGCGGGAGCAGCTTCAATGAGCAGTTCTTC; CDR3 protein: CASSFSGSSFNEQFF
D gene: -; CDR3 length: 16; J gene: TRBJ2-1; V gene: TRBV5-1; clone size: -; CDR3 DNA: TGCGCCAGCAGCCCGGACCCAACTAGCTCCTACAATGGGCAGTTCTTC; CDR3 protein: CASSPDPTSSYNGQFF
D gene: TRBD2; CDR3 length: 15; J gene: TRBJ2-3; V gene: TRBV9; clone size: -; CDR3 DNA: TGTGCCAGCAGCGTCTCACTAGCGAGCGCAGATACGCAGTATTTT; CDR3 protein: CASSVSLASADTQYF
D gene: TRBD1; CDR3 length: 15; J gene: TRBJ2-7; V gene: TRBV11-3; clone size: -; CDR3 DNA: TGTGCCAGCAACTTAGAGGGACAGGCCTACAATGAGCAGTACTTC; CDR3 protein: CASNLEGQAYNEQYF
D gene: -; CDR3 length: 13; J gene: TRBJ2-7; V gene: TRBV28; clone size: -; CDR3 DNA: TGTGCCAGTGGATTGCGGCGTACCTACGAGCAGTACTTC; CDR3 protein: CASGLRRTYEQYF
D gene: TRBD2; CDR3 length: 16; J gene: TRBJ2-7; V gene: TRBV5-1; clone size: few; CDR3 DNA: TGCGCCAGCAGCTTAGGTGCGGGAGGGAGCCGTGACGAGCAGTACTTC; CDR3 protein: CASSLGAGGSRDEQYF
D gene: -; CDR3 length: 15; J gene: TRBJ2-5; V gene: TRBV27; clone size: -; CDR3 DNA: TGTGCCAGCTCCCCTGGGCAGGGGATCATAGAGACCCAGTACTTC; CDR3 protein: CASSPGQGIIETQYF
D gene: -; CDR3 length: 12; J gene: TRBJ2-1; V gene: TRBV6-2/TRBV6-3; clone size: few; CDR3 DNA: TGTGCCAGCAGTTACGGACTCAATGAGCAGTTCTTC; CDR3 protein: CASSYGLNEQFF
D gene: -; CDR3 length: 16; J gene: TRBJ2-2; V gene: TRBV6-5; clone size: few; CDR3 DNA: TGTGCCAGCACTACTTCTGGGCAGGGAAGAACCGGGGAGCTGTTTTTT; CDR3 protein: CASTTSGQGRTGELFF
D gene: TRBD1; CDR3 length: 14; J gene: TRBJ2-7; V gene: TRBV27; clone size: -; CDR3 DNA: TGTGCCAGCAGTCTCCGGGACAGGGAATACGAGCAGTACTTC; CDR3 protein: CASSLRDREYEQYF
D gene: -; CDR3 length: 13; J gene: TRBJ1-5; V gene: TRBV5-1; clone size: many; CDR3 DNA: TGCGCCAGCAGCTTAAGGGGGAACCAGCCCCAGCATTTT; CDR3 protein: CASSLRGNQPQHF
D gene: -; CDR3 length: 17; J gene: TRBJ2-7; V gene: TRBV11-2; clone size: few; CDR3 DNA: TGTGCCAGCAGCTCCAGCTTCGTTTGGGGCCGCTCCTACGAGCAGTACTTC; CDR3 protein: CASSSSFVWGRSYEQYF
D gene: -; CDR3 length: 14; J gene: TRBJ1-2; V gene: TRBV12-3/TRBV12-4; clone size: -; CDR3 DNA: TGTGCCAGCAGTTTTCAGGGACACGCCTATGACTACACCTTC; CDR3 protein: CASSFQGHAYDYTF
D gene: TRBD1; CDR3 length: 16; J gene: TRBJ2-7; V gene: TRBV6-5; clone size: few; CDR3 DNA: TGTGCCAGCAGTCGCGATACAGGGGGTCCAACCTACGAGCAGTACTTC; CDR3 protein: CASSRDTGGPTYEQYF
D gene: -; CDR3 length: 12; J gene: TRBJ1-1; V gene: TRBV20-1; clone size: -; CDR3 DNA: TGCAGTGCTAGGATCAGAGGCGCTGAAGCTTTCTTT; CDR3 protein: CSARIRGAEAFF
D gene: -; CDR3 length: 13; J gene: TRBJ2-1; V gene: TRBV10-3; clone size: -; CDR3 DNA: TGTGCCACCGGGGGAGGCTCGGGGAATGAGCAGTTCTTC; CDR3 protein: CATGGGSGNEQFF
D gene: -; CDR3 length: 16; J gene: TRBJ2-2; V gene: TRBV20-1; clone size: -; CDR3 DNA: TGCAGTGCCCAGAGGGGGGACTACCCGAACACCGGGGAGCTGTTTTTT; CDR3 protein: CSAQRGDYPNTGELFF
D gene: TRBD2; CDR3 length: 15; J gene: TRBJ2-5; V gene: TRBV25-1; clone size: -; CDR3 DNA: TGTGCCAGCAGTAGGCTAGCGGGAGGTTCCGAGACCCAGTACTTC; CDR3 protein: CASSRLAGGSETQYF
D gene: -; CDR3 length: 12; J gene: TRBJ2-3; V gene: TRBV2; clone size: -; CDR3 DNA: TGTGCCAGCAGACCTGTAACAGATACGCAGTATTTT; CDR3 protein: CASRPVTDTQYF
D gene: -; CDR3 length: 14; J gene: TRBJ1-2; V gene: TRBV30; clone size: -; CDR3 DNA: TGTGCCTGGAGTGTACACCCTTTTGGCGGTGGCTACACCTTC; CDR3 protein: CAWSVHPFGGGYTF
D gene: TRBD2; CDR3 length: 15; J gene: TRBJ2-1; V gene: TRBV3-1; clone size: once; CDR3 DNA: TGTGCCAGCAGCCAAGATCAGCGGGAATACAATGAGCAGTTCTTC; CDR3 protein: CASSQDQREYNEQFF
D gene: TRBD2; CDR3 length: 16; J gene: TRBJ2-7; V gene: TRBV7-2; clone size: -; CDR3 DNA: TGTGCCAGCAGCTTAGCGATAGTCGGGAGGGCCCGGGAGCAGTACTTC; CDR3 protein: CASSLAIVGRAREQYF
D gene: TRBD1; CDR3 length: 15; J gene: TRBJ2-7; V gene: TRBV3-1; clone size: -; CDR3 DNA: TGTGCCAGCAGCCACGGACAGGGGGTACTCTACGAGCAGTACTTC; CDR3 protein: CASSHGQGVLYEQYF
D gene: -; CDR3 length: 16; J gene: TRBJ2-1; V gene: TRBV15; clone size: -; CDR3 DNA: TGTGCCACCAGCAGAGATCCAGGACTTCTAGAGGTTGAGCAGTTCTTC; CDR3 protein: CATSRDPGLLEVEQFF
D gene: TRBD2; CDR3 length: 15; J gene: TRBJ2-2; V gene: TRBV5-1; clone size: -; CDR3 DNA: TGCGCCAGCAGACTAGCGGTTATGAACACCGGGGAGCTGTTTTTT; CDR3 protein: CASRLAVMNTGELFF
D gene: TRBD1; CDR3 length: 17; J gene: TRBJ1-6; V gene: TRBV4-3; clone size: -; CDR3 DNA: TGCGCCAGCAGCCAAGATCGGACAGGGGATTATAATTCACCCCTCCACTTT; CDR3 protein: CASSQDRTGDYNSPLHF
D gene: -; CDR3 length: 14; J gene: TRBJ2-5; V gene: TRBV20-1; clone size: once; CDR3 DNA: TGCAGTGCCGCCCTAGACTCCCACCAAGAGACCCAGTACTTC; CDR3 protein: CSAALDSHQETQYF
D gene: -; CDR3 length: 14; J gene: TRBJ1-1; V gene: TRBV5-1; clone size: few; CDR3 DNA: TGCGCCAGCAGCGTACAGAGTCAGAACACTGAAGCTTTCTTT; CDR3 protein: CASSVQSQNTEAFF
D gene: TRBD2; CDR3 length: 15; J gene: TRBJ2-5; V gene: TRBV7-2; clone size: -; CDR3 DNA: TGTGCCAGCAGCTTAGATGCGGGGGGAGGAAAGACCCAGTACTTC; CDR3 protein: CASSLDAGGGKTQYF
D gene: TRBD2; CDR3 length: 14; J gene: TRBJ2-5; V gene: TRBV20-1; clone size: -; CDR3 DNA: TGCAGTGCTAATCTAGCGGGAGGGCGCAATGAGCAGTACTTC; CDR3 protein: CSANLAGGRNEQYF